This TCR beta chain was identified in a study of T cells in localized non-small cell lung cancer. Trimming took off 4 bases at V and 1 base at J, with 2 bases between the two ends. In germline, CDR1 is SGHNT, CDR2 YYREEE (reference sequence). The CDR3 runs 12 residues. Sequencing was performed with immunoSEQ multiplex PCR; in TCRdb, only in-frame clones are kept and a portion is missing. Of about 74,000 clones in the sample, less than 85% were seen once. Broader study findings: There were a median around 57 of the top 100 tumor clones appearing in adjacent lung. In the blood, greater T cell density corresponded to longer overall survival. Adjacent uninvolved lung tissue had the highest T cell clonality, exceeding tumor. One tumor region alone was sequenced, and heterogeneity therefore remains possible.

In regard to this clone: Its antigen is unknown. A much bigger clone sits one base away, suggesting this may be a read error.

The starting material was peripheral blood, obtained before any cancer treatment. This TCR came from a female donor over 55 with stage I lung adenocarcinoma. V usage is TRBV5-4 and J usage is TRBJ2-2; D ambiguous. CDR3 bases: TGTGCCAGCAGCCAGAACACCGGGGAGCTGTTTTTT. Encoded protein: CASSQNTGELFF.